What follows are 14 T cell receptor beta chains derived from one specimen sequenced in a study of cytomegalovirus exposure and HLA in healthy donors. The PCR used 60 Vbeta and 13 Jbeta primers. This table comes from immunoSEQ multiplex PCR, and its TCRdb copy is limited to in-frame clones, with some not included. The sample consists of 95,000 to 100,000 clones, 76% of them appearing once. The sequencing sample was made of PBMCs. The receptors shown here come from a man aged 40-55 years in good health and CMV-seronegative.

The chain recombines TRBV5-1 with TRBJ2-3; D is perhaps TRBD2 (7 bases). This CDR3 region has 14 residues. Germline-derived CDR1 and CDR2 are SGHRS and YFSETQ. V lost 1 base to trimming and J lost 5 bases, with 11 bases between them. CDR3 coding DNA: TGCGCCAGCAGCTTGCGGGGGGCCGGAGATACGCAGTATTTT. Its protein product is CASSLRGAGDTQYF.

The count of this clone is one. The chain combines TRBV30 with TRBJ2-7, with no clear D. The germline V and J ends were trimmed by 0 bases and 2 bases, with 8 bases remaining between them. The CDR3 has 13 residues. Germline CDR1 reads GTSNPN; CDR2 reads SVGIG (reference sequence). CDR3 sequence: CAWSVTAPYEQYF. The CDR3 DNA reads TGTGCCTGGAGTGTAACCGCGCCCTACGAGCAGTACTTC.

The rearrangement uses TRBV11-2 and TRBJ1-4; possible D gene TRBD1, 6 bases. Germline values: CDR1 SGHAT, CDR2 FQNNGV. The CDR3 length is 15 residues. Between the trimmed V and J ends, which lost 5 bases and 8 bases, there was a span of 18 bases. CDR3 coding DNA: TGTGCCAGCAGCCCCGAGCGGGGGCGAGGAGAAAAACTGTTTTTT. This encodes CASSPERGRGEKLFF.

The chain has TRBV7-9 and TRBJ1-5; D is unresolved. The CDR3 extends over 16 amino acids. The V and J ends lost 5 bases and 0 bases respectively, with 14 bases between them. CDR1 and CDR2 (germline): SEHNR, FQNEAQ (reference sequence). The CDR3 loop is CASSPAGTNSNQPQHF. CDR3 sequence (DNA): TGTGCCAGCAGCCCCGCGGGCACGAATAGCAATCAGCCCCAGCATTTT.

This sequence joins TRBV5-5 and TRBJ1-1; tentatively, D is TRBD1 (6 bases). Trimming took 1 base from V and 0 from J, leaving 13 bases between them. The CDR3 sequence is 16 residues long. CDR1 is SGHKS, CDR2 YYEKEE, per germline (reference sequence). The CDR3 is CASSLTQGLLNTEAFF. The CDR3 bases are TGTGCCAGCAGCTTGACCCAGGGGCTCCTGAACACTGAAGCTTTCTTT.

The V gene is TRBV6-5, the J gene TRBJ1-1, with 10 bases identical to TRBD1. Germline assignment: CDR1 MNHEY and CDR2 SVGAGI. With 6 bases clipped from V and 7 bases from J, the junction kept 8 bases outside the gene matches. The CDR3 has 14 residues. This chain's CDR3 is CASRSDRGSGEAFF. In DNA, the CDR3 is TGTGCCAGCAGGTCGGACAGGGGGTCTGGTGAAGCTTTCTTT.

The chain joins TRBV6-1 to TRBJ1-5, with 7 bases fitting TRBD1. The CDR3 has 18 amino acids. The V segment lost 3 bases and the J segment 3 bases; nucleotides outside the gene matches: 14. Germline V gene data show CDR1 as MNHNS and CDR2 as SASEGT. The CDR3 is CASSESQGGTFVNQPQHF. The CDR3 DNA is TGTGCCAGCAGTGAGTCGCAGGGGGGAACCTTCGTCAATCAGCCCCAGCATTTT.

The chain couples TRBV7-2 to TRBJ2-7; 11 nucleotides line up with TRBD2. CDR1 is SGHTA, CDR2 FQGNSA, per germline. CDR3 length equals 15 residues. V trimming: 4 bases; J trimming: 4 bases; junction bases outside the gene matches: 6. CDR3 nucleotides: TGTGCCAGCAGCTCCTCCGGGACTAGCGGATACGAGCAGTACTTC. Translation gives CASSSSGTSGYEQYF.

J is TRBJ2-3 and V is TRBV7-7; D gene uncertain. V was cut by 5 bases and J by 2 bases, with 14 bases left in between. CDR1 is SSHAT and CDR2 is FNYEAQ in the germline V gene (reference sequence). There are 15 residues in the CDR3. The CDR3 DNA is TGTGCCAGCAGCCCCGGGTTGCTAAACACAGATACGCAGTATTTT. As protein: CASSPGLLNTDTQYF.

The chain joins TRBV7-2 to TRBJ2-5; the match to TRBD1 covers 7 bases. TRBJ2-7 matches the DNA end more closely, so the J call is doubtful. The CDR3 has 14 residues. In germline, CDR1 is SGHTA, CDR2 FQGNSA. CDR3 in amino acids: CASSSRTGKYEQYF. In DNA form, the CDR3 reads TGTGCCAGCAGCTCCAGGACAGGTAAATACGAGCAGTACTTC.

The chain uses TRBV28 and TRBJ1-2; TRBD1 agrees at 8 bases. Trimming took 8 bases from V and 8 from J; bases not matched to a gene: 7. The CDR3 covers 12 residues. CDR1 is MDHEN, CDR2 SYDVKM, per germline. The CDR3, as DNA: TGTGCCAGCTTTTCAGGGGGCCGGGGCTACACCTTC. It translates to CASFSGGRGYTF.

This rearrangement joins TRBV2 to TRBJ2-2, with a possible D match to TRBD2 (6 bases). This CDR3 has 15 amino acids. Trimming took off 7 bases at V and 0 bases at J, with 12 bases between the two ends. CDR1 and CDR2 from the germline V gene are SNHLY and FYNNEI. The CDR3 region has the DNA TGTGCCAGCAAGGATACGGGGGCGAACACCGGGGAGCTGTTTTTT. Translation: CASKDTGANTGELFF.

This clone was seen only a few times. The chain recombines TRBV5-6 with TRBJ1-1; possible D gene TRBD1, 6 bases. Trimming stripped 4 bases from V and 5 bases from J, with 15 bases between. Germline CDR1 and CDR2: SGHDT and YYEEEE. The CDR3 is made up of 14 amino acids. The CDR3 coding sequence is TGTGCCAGCAGCCGCACTGACAGGATGACTGAAGCTTTCTTT. Protein product: CASSRTDRMTEAFF.

The rearrangement joins TRBV9 to TRBJ2-2; D uncertain. V was shortened by 4 bases and J by 3 bases, with 31 bases between the two germline ends. In germline, CDR1 is SGDLS, CDR2 YYNGEE. The CDR3 sequence is 21 residues long. The CDR3 DNA sequence: TGTGCCAGCAGCACCGATAGACATTCGAGAATCATACAAAGAGACACCGGGGAGCTGTTTTTT. It yields the protein CASSTDRHSRIIQRDTGELFF.